Below are 26 T cell receptor beta chains sequenced from a single sample in a study of response to subunit inactivated influenza vaccine. Using its own MiXCR run on the RT-PCR reads, TCRdb lists one record per CDR3 protein. The sample holds over 750,000 distinct CDR3 sequences, about 20% seen once. The specimen comprised PBMCs from blood, sampled around 5 days after vaccination. The receptor set was obtained from a man in his fifties or sixties who received an inactivated influenza vaccine.

The table lists this clonotype with a few counts. The chain couples TRBV3-1 to TRBJ2-5; D gene unclear. The CDR3 length is 14 residues. Germline CDR1 LGHDT, CDR2 YNNKEL (reference sequence). Between the trimmed V and J ends, which lost 0 bases and 7 bases, there was a span of 12 bases. CDR3 sequence reads: CASSQDASVWTQYF. As DNA, the CDR3 is TGTGCCAGCAGCCAAGATGCCAGCGTATGGACCCAGTACTTC.

The chain uses TRBV20-1 and TRBJ2-2; 7 bases fit TRBD2. The CDR3 is 15 residues long. The V and J ends lost 1 base and 5 bases, in that order; junction bases with no gene match: 7. Germline V gene sequence: CDR1 DFQATT, CDR2 SNEGSKA (reference sequence). This CDR3 reads CSARVGGSGTGELFF. As DNA, the CDR3 is TGCAGTGCTAGAGTTGGCGGGAGTGGGACCGGGGAGCTGTTTTTT.

V usage is TRBV29-1 and J usage is TRBJ2-3; tentatively, D is TRBD1 or TRBD2 (6 bases each). Deletions cut 6 bases from V and 0 bases from J, with 22 bases between. Per germline, CDR1 SQVTM and CDR2 ANQGSEA. The CDR3 runs to 17 residues. CDR3 amino acids: CSVAGGSRTSSTDTQYF. The CDR3 coding sequence is TGCAGCGTCGCCGGGGGCAGCCGCACATCTAGCACAGATACGCAGTATTTT.

The chain is built from TRBV5-1 and TRBJ1-5; 9 nucleotides align to TRBD1. Germline-derived CDR1 and CDR2 are SGHRS and YFSETQ. With 2 bases clipped from V and 0 bases from J, the junction kept 3 bases outside the gene matches. This CDR3 comprises 16 residues. CDR3 sequence (DNA): TGCGCCAGCAGCTTACGACAGGGGGTTAGCAATCAGCCCCAGCATTTT. This translates into CASSLRQGVSNQPQHF.

This clonotype was found a few times. The V gene is TRBV11-1, the J gene TRBJ2-7; 9 nucleotides match TRBD2. CDR3 size: 18 residues. Germline loops: CDR1 SGHAT, CDR2 FQDESV (reference sequence). V was clipped by 0 bases and J by 3 bases; unmatched bases: 12. The CDR3 DNA follows: TGTGCCAGCAGCTTAGCGCGGTTATGGAGACTAGCGGACTACGAGCAGTACTTC. Translating gives CASSLARLWRLADYEQYF.

The J gene is TRBJ2-5, the V gene TRBV7-2; D possibly matches TRBD1 or TRBD2 (5 bases each). V shed 4 bases and J shed 5 bases, with 11 bases lying between them. CDR1 and CDR2 (germline): SGHTA, FQGNSA. The length of the CDR3 is 13 residues. CDR3 in amino acids: CASSSEGWETQYF. CDR3 coding DNA: TGTGCCAGCAGCTCTGAGGGGTGGGAGACCCAGTACTTC.

V usage is TRBV11-2 and J usage is TRBJ1-1; 7 nucleotides line up with TRBD1. The CDR3 consists of 18 residues. The germline gives CDR1 SGHAT, CDR2 FQNNGV. V dropped 0 bases and J dropped 1; count of bases not matched to a gene: 11. The CDR3 protein is CASSLERPGQWWNTEAFF. The DNA of the CDR3 is TGTGCCAGCAGCTTAGAGCGCCCGGGACAGTGGTGGAACACTGAAGCTTTCTTT.

With respect to this clonotype: A read error may produce the germline difference seen at one junction end. The rearrangement links TRBV7-2 to TRBJ2-1; 7 bases agree with TRBD1. The germline CDR1 and CDR2 sequences are SGHTA and FQGNSA. The CDR3 loop spans 15 amino acids. The CDR3 loop reads CASSLGQGSYIEQFF. CDR3 bases: TGTGCCAGCAGCTTAGGACAGGGATCCTACATTGAGCAGTTCTTC.

This clonotype occurred a few times. The rearrangement uses TRBV6-1 and TRBJ2-3, with unresolved D. Germline V CDR1 and CDR2: MNHNS, SASEGT. Trimming took off 5 bases at V and 0 bases at J, with 9 bases between the two ends. This CDR3 is 14 amino acids long. The CDR3 bases are TGTGCCAGCAGTCATATCGCTAGCACAGATACGCAGTATTTT. Translated: CASSHIASTDTQYF.

The sample holds many counts of this clonotype. The chain carries TRBV20-1 and TRBJ2-7; weak D call: TRBD1 (5 bases). Trimming cost V 1 base and J 0 bases, with 7 bases left between them. The length of the CDR3 is 13 residues. The germline CDR1 and CDR2 sequences are DFQATT and SNEGSKA (reference sequence). CDR3 DNA sequence: TGCAGTGCTAGAGGACAGAGCTCCTACGAGCAGTACTTC. This sequence encodes CSARGQSSYEQYF.

There are a few counts of this clonotype. This chain joins TRBV6-2 or TRBV6-3 and TRBJ2-5; either TRBD1 or TRBD2 may fit D (5 bases each). Trimming cost V 5 bases and J 0 bases, with 16 bases left between them. CDR1 MNHEY and CDR2 SVGEGT come from the germline V gene. The CDR3 is 16 amino acids. The CDR3 region has the DNA TGTGCCAGCAGTCTGAGGGACGGCGGATACCAAGAGACCCAGTACTTC. Its translation: CASSLRDGGYQETQYF.

In this sample, this clonotype turned up a few times. V gene TRBV20-1 combines with J gene TRBJ2-7; tentative D call: TRBD2 (6 bases). This CDR3 is built from 16 residues. Trimming stripped 0 bases from V and 2 bases from J, with 17 bases between. From germline, CDR1 is DFQATT and CDR2 SNEGSKA (reference sequence). The CDR3 sequence is CSARELGSGLAYEQYF. The CDR3 nucleotides are TGCAGTGCTAGAGAGCTAGGAAGCGGGCTAGCCTACGAGCAGTACTTC.

The rearrangement links TRBV11-2 to TRBJ2-3; D ambiguous. This CDR3 region has 13 residues. Per germline, CDR1 SGHAT and CDR2 FQNNGV. V shed 2 bases and J shed 2 bases, with 5 bases lying between them. For the CDR3, the DNA is TGTGCCAGCAGCTTAATGTACACAGATACGCAGTATTTT. This encodes CASSLMYTDTQYF.

This chain uses TRBV15 with TRBJ1-2; D gene unclear. Germline values: CDR1 LNHNV, CDR2 YYDKDF (reference sequence). The V end was cut by 0 bases, the J end by 6 bases, with 14 bases between. This CDR3 has 15 amino acids. For the CDR3, the DNA is TGTGCCACCAGCAGAGATTACTGGGGAATCGATGGCTACACCTTC. Amino acids: CATSRDYWGIDGYTF.

The rearrangement links TRBV20-1 to TRBJ1-4, with 8 positions matching TRBD1. From germline, CDR1 is DFQATT and CDR2 SNEGSKA (reference sequence). This CDR3 is built from 13 residues. V gave up 7 bases and J gave up 5 bases; unmatched junction bases: 6. CDR3 protein: CSVRTGLNEKLFF. CDR3 nucleotides: TGCAGTGTTAGGACAGGGTTAAATGAAAAACTGTTTTTT.

The rearrangement joins TRBV7-8 to TRBJ1-4; possible D gene TRBD1, 5 bases. This CDR3 has 19 amino acids. CDR1 SGHVS and CDR2 FQNEAQ come from the germline V gene. With 5 bases removed from V and 0 bases from J, the gap between germline ends came to 22 bases. CDR3 DNA: TGTGCCAGCAGCGCCCGGCCCCCGTGGGCAGGGACAACTAATGAAAAACTGTTTTTT. Its protein product is CASSARPPWAGTTNEKLFF.

This clonotype was counted only a few times. This chain connects TRBV5-6 to TRBJ2-3, with D maybe TRBD1 (8 bases). The length of the CDR3 is 15 residues. Germline assignment: CDR1 SGHDT and CDR2 YYEEEE. The ends were cut back, 4 bases at V and 4 bases at J, with 16 bases in the middle. This CDR3 reads CASSLRTGRADTQYF. CDR3 DNA: TGTGCCAGCAGCCTCCGGACAGGGAGGGCAGATACGCAGTATTTT.

The chain has TRBV12-3 or TRBV12-4 and TRBJ1-5; D remains ambiguous. The CDR3 runs to 14 residues. Trimming shortened V by 3 bases and J by 5 bases, and 11 bases separated the two germline ends. DNA for the CDR3: TGTGCCAGCAGTTTTCGGGAAGCAGATCAGCCCCAGCATTTT. Translated, it gives CASSFREADQPQHF.

The chain combines TRBV19 with TRBJ2-2; D may be TRBD2 (5 bases). The CDR3 totals 13 residues. CDR1 is LNHDA and CDR2 is SQIVND in the germline V gene (reference sequence). V was clipped by 7 bases and J by 6 bases, with 12 bases between them. The DNA of the CDR3 is TGTGCCAGTACCAAATACGGGGCCGGGGAGCTGTTTTTT. Amino acid sequence: CASTKYGAGELFF.

This clonotype has more than one count but fewer than ten. This rearrangement joins TRBV7-9 to TRBJ1-2, with D hard to call. Germline assignment: CDR1 SEHNR and CDR2 FQNEAQ (reference sequence). This CDR3 comprises 14 residues. Trimming left V 5 bases short and J 0 bases short, with 10 bases between. CDR3 amino acids: CASSSGLTNYGYTF. The CDR3 DNA is TGTGCCAGCAGCAGCGGACTGACTAACTATGGCTACACCTTC.

The chain recombines TRBV6-6 with TRBJ2-1; the D gene is possibly TRBD2 (6 bases). V was pared by 5 bases and J by 7 bases, with 12 bases between. In germline, CDR1 is MNHNY, CDR2 SVGAGI (reference sequence). This CDR3 is 13 amino acids long. The CDR3 sequence is CASSRGKGNEQFF. CDR3 coding DNA: TGTGCCAGCAGTCGCGGGAAAGGAAATGAGCAGTTCTTC.

This clonotype was recorded at least ten times. V gene TRBV7-2 combines with J gene TRBJ2-5; D uncertain. CDR1 SGHTA and CDR2 FQGNSA come from the germline V gene. The germline V and J ends were trimmed by 2 bases and 1 base, with 5 bases remaining between them. The CDR3 contains 13 residues. CDR3 bases: TGTGCCAGCAGCTTATGGCTCCAAGAGACCCAGTACTTC. The encoded protein is CASSLWLQETQYF.

In nucleotides, the CDR3 is TGCGCCAGCAGCGCTACGGGGGGGCCGGTCGAAGAGACCCAGTACTTC. Residues: CASSATGGPVEETQYF. The rearrangement links TRBV5-1 to TRBJ2-5; 8 bases line up with TRBD2. The ends lost 4 bases at V and 3 bases at J; junction bases unmatched: 11. Germline V gives CDR1 SGHRS, CDR2 YFSETQ. The CDR3 loop spans 16 amino acids.

This clonotype showed up many times. This chain connects TRBV12-3 or TRBV12-4 to TRBJ2-3; unclear D gene. The CDR3 consists of 13 residues. V was clipped by 3 bases and J by 4 bases, with 8 bases between them. The CDR3 nucleotides are TGTGCCAGCAGTTTGCGTGGGTCAGATACGCAGTATTTT. Its protein product is CASSLRGSDTQYF.

This clonotype was found many times. The chain is built from TRBV29-1 and TRBJ2-5; D assignment may be TRBD1 or TRBD2 (6 bases each). V lost 6 bases to trimming and J lost 0 bases, with 11 bases between them. Germline-derived CDR1 and CDR2 are SQVTM and ANQGSEA. The length of the CDR3 is 13 residues. For the CDR3, the DNA is TGCAGCGTCCGACGGGGGCACCAAGAGACCCAGTACTTC. Protein product: CSVRRGHQETQYF.

The V gene is TRBV12-3 or TRBV12-4, the J gene TRBJ1-5; no definite D call. The CDR3 sequence is 14 residues long. The V and J ends lost 2 bases and 3 bases respectively, with 8 bases between them. CDR3 sequence reads: CASSLTDVNQPQHF. In DNA, the CDR3 is TGTGCCAGCAGTTTAACGGACGTCAATCAGCCCCAGCATTTT.